The rows below give T cell receptor beta chains drawn from one sample of a study of OX40 agonist ivuxolimab in advanced cancers. Sequencing was performed with immunoSEQ multiplex PCR; in TCRdb, only in-frame clones are kept and a portion is missing. The table records around 25,000 clones, approximately 85% of them present only once. This specimen consisted of CD4+ or CD8+ T cells sorted from blood, obtained in a trial of the OX40 agonist ivuxolimab. The receptors originated from an adult with an advanced solid tumor such as melanoma, head and neck, liver or kidney cancer. CDR3s include the opening cysteine and the closing phenylalanine or tryptophan. The order of the fields is clone size, J gene, D gene, V gene, CDR3 DNA, CDR3 protein. A D gene is named only where the DNA matches it firmly. A clone size is listed for some rows: how often the clone was seen (once, few, many), or a class if it is expanded.

abundance: -; j_gene: TRBJ1-3; d_gene: -; v_gene: TRBV9; CDR3nt: TGTGCCAGCAGTAGAGCAGGGGTGGGCTCTGGAAACACCATATATTTT; CDR3aa: CASSRAGVGSGNTIYF
abundance: -; j_gene: TRBJ1-1; d_gene: -; v_gene: TRBV6-1; CDR3nt: TGTGCCAGCAGTGAGTCACCCACCAGGGTCGGGGACACTGAAGCTTTCTTT; CDR3aa: CASSESPTRVGDTEAFF
abundance: -; j_gene: TRBJ2-4; d_gene: -; v_gene: TRBV19; CDR3nt: TGTGCCAGTAGTATTCGGGGGCCCGGCATTCAGTACTTC; CDR3aa: CASSIRGPGIQYF
abundance: -; j_gene: TRBJ2-7; d_gene: -; v_gene: TRBV7-2; CDR3nt: TGTGCCAGCAGCCGTCCCCGGGACTACGAGCAGTACTTC; CDR3aa: CASSRPRDYEQYF
abundance: few; j_gene: TRBJ1-4; d_gene: -; v_gene: TRBV7-3; CDR3nt: TGTGCCAGCAGCTTATATGTCCGGGCCTTCCATGAAAAACTGTTTTTT; CDR3aa: CASSLYVRAFHEKLFF
abundance: -; j_gene: TRBJ2-2; d_gene: TRBD1; v_gene: TRBV11-2; CDR3nt: TGTGCCAGCAGCCGAGACAGGGCGAACACCGGGGAGCTGTTTTTT; CDR3aa: CASSRDRANTGELFF
abundance: -; j_gene: TRBJ1-2; d_gene: TRBD1; v_gene: TRBV6-4; CDR3nt: TGTGCCAGCAGTCGAAAAACAGGGGAAGGTGGCTACACCTTC; CDR3aa: CASSRKTGEGGYTF
abundance: -; j_gene: TRBJ2-5; d_gene: TRBD1; v_gene: TRBV7-2; CDR3nt: TGTGCCAGCAGCTTAGCGACAGGGGCGAAAAAGACCCAGTACTTC; CDR3aa: CASSLATGAKKTQYF
abundance: -; j_gene: TRBJ2-7; d_gene: -; v_gene: TRBV10-1; CDR3nt: TGCGCCAGCAGTGATCTTTATGGGGGCCATGGAGGGCAGTACTTC; CDR3aa: CASSDLYGGHGGQYF
abundance: once; j_gene: TRBJ2-1; d_gene: -; v_gene: TRBV5-6; CDR3nt: TGTGCCAGCAGCTTTGGAGATGCCAATGAGCAGTTCTTC; CDR3aa: CASSFGDANEQFF
abundance: -; j_gene: TRBJ1-1; d_gene: -; v_gene: TRBV7-9; CDR3nt: TGTGCCAGCAGCTTGGGACGGCTCATGAACACTGAAGCTTTCTTT; CDR3aa: CASSLGRLMNTEAFF
abundance: -; j_gene: TRBJ2-1; d_gene: -; v_gene: TRBV30; CDR3nt: TGTGCCTGGGGAGGTAGCGATGAGCAGTTCTTC; CDR3aa: CAWGGSDEQFF